Below, 12 T cell receptor beta chains from the same sample are listed, as sequenced in a study of T cell changes during pregnancy in multiple sclerosis. The repertoire was sequenced with immunoSEQ multiplex PCR; TCRdb's copy has only in-frame clones and lacks some. Of tens of thousands of clones in the sample, around 90% were seen once. The specimen was CD4+ T cells from peripheral blood mononuclear cells, collected in the second trimester of pregnancy. These receptors were obtained from a female donor in good health, enrolled as a control in a pregnancy study.

The gene calls are TRBV5-1 and TRBJ2-7; 8 bases align to TRBD1. Germline V gene data show CDR1 as SGHRS and CDR2 as YFSETQ. V was pared by 1 base and J by 2 bases, with 11 bases of the junction left unmatched. The CDR3 is 17 residues long. This CDR3 reads CASSLMPGQATTYEQYF. Written as DNA, the CDR3 is TGCGCCAGCAGCTTGATGCCGGGACAGGCCACAACCTACGAGCAGTACTTC.

This chain joins TRBV19 and TRBJ2-3, with D maybe TRBD1 (6 bases). V dropped 6 bases and J dropped 2 bases, with 15 bases sitting between them. This CDR3 contains 15 residues. Germline CDR1 reads LNHDA; CDR2 reads SQIVND (reference sequence). CDR3 nucleotide sequence: TGTGCCAGTAGCCAGCGGCAGGGGCTCACAGATACGCAGTATTTT. It codes for CASSQRQGLTDTQYF.

This rearrangement joins TRBV7-9 to TRBJ2-3, with D possibly matching TRBD2 (5 bases). The CDR3 spans 13 residues. Germline V gives CDR1 SEHNR, CDR2 FQNEAQ (reference sequence). V was trimmed by 1 base and J by 7 bases, leaving 9 bases between them. The CDR3 DNA is TGTGCCAGCAGCTTAGGTACGGGGAATACGCAGTATTTT. Protein product: CASSLGTGNTQYF.

The chain links TRBV13 to TRBJ2-5, with TRBD1 matching over 7 bases. J gave up 4 bases and V 4 bases, and 12 bases lay outside the gene matches. CDR3 length: 16 residues. The germline V gene has CDR1 PRHDT and CDR2 FYEKMQ (reference sequence). This CDR3 is CASSSRGTALGETQYF. CDR3 sequence (DNA): TGTGCCAGCAGCTCCAGAGGGACAGCCCTAGGAGAGACCCAGTACTTC.

The rearrangement links TRBV4-2 to TRBJ1-1, with 7 bases that match TRBD1. Per the germline V gene, CDR1 is LGHNA and CDR2 is YNFKEQ. This CDR3 comprises 16 residues. The junction had 8 bases not matched to a gene; V was cut back by 3 bases and J by 1 base. The CDR3 nucleotides are TGTGCCAGCAGCCAGGAATGGACAGGATCGAACACTGAAGCTTTCTTT. Residues: CASSQEWTGSNTEAFF.

The chain joins TRBV5-1 to TRBJ1-5, with unresolved D. Trimming pared 2 bases from V and 7 bases from J, leaving 10 bases between. The CDR3 is 13 residues long. CDR1 is SGHRS and CDR2 is YFSETQ in the germline V gene. CDR3 nucleotide sequence: TGCGCCAGCAGCTTTGAGGGAAGGCAGCCCCAGCATTTT. It specifies CASSFEGRQPQHF. Drawing the rest from reference TRBV5-1 and TRBJ1-5, the complete variable domain is KAGVTQTPRYLIKTRGQQVTLSCSPISGHRSVSWYQQTPGQGLQFLFEYFSETQRNKGNFPGRFSGRQFSNSRSEMNVSTLELGDSALYLCASSFEGRQPQHFGDGTRLSIL.

V and J are TRBV7-9 and TRBJ2-3; D may be TRBD1 (6 bases). V gave up 1 base and J gave up 2 bases, with 10 bases separating them. This CDR3 is 15 amino acids long. Looked up from germline, CDR1 is SEHNR and CDR2 is FQNEAQ (reference sequence). Here the CDR3 DNA reads TGTGCCAGCAGCTTAGGGACAGTCCCCACAGATACGCAGTATTTT. This sequence encodes CASSLGTVPTDTQYF.

The chain employs TRBV7-2 and TRBJ2-3, with TRBD2 matching over 10 bases. J was trimmed by 4 bases and V by 6 bases; bases with no gene match: 7. There are 15 residues in the CDR3. Germline V lookup: CDR1 SGHTA, CDR2 FQGNSA. The CDR3 bases are TGTGCCAGCAGTCGTAGCGGGGGGCCCGCAGATACGCAGTATTTT. Translated: CASSRSGGPADTQYF.

The chain uses TRBV18 and TRBJ2-2; possibly TRBD1 for D (6 bases). V shed 6 bases and J shed 2 bases, with 13 bases lying between them. This CDR3 is built from 15 residues. Germline assignment: CDR1 KGHSH and CDR2 LQKENI. The CDR3 DNA reads TGTGCCAGCTCCACGCAACAGGGCAACACCGGGGAGCTGTTTTTT. It is translated as CASSTQQGNTGELFF.

V and J are TRBV7-9 and TRBJ2-5; D is perhaps TRBD1 (6 bases). There are 13 residues in the CDR3. Germline CDR1 reads SEHNR; CDR2 reads FQNEAQ (reference sequence). V was clipped by 2 bases and J by 2 bases, with 6 bases between them. The CDR3 loop reads CASSLRGQETQYF. CDR3 sequence (DNA): TGTGCCAGCAGCTTAAGGGGGCAAGAGACCCAGTACTTC.

This clone has a single count. The CDR3 loop reads CASSVGQDYGYTF. Written as DNA, the CDR3 is TGTGCCAGCTCTGTCGGACAGGACTATGGCTACACCTTC. The chain couples TRBV18 to TRBJ1-2; TRBD1 agrees at 7 bases. The trim removed 6 bases at V and 3 bases at J, leaving 4 bases unmatched. Germline CDR1 reads KGHSH; CDR2 reads LQKENI. The CDR3 runs to 13 residues.

The J gene is TRBJ2-7, the V gene TRBV7-9, with TRBD2 as a possible D gene (5 bases). Germline CDR1 is SEHNR and CDR2 is FQNEAQ (reference sequence). Trimming left V 7 bases short and J 2 bases short, with 9 bases between. The CDR3 length is 12 residues. CDR3 nucleotide sequence: TGTGCCAGCACCGGAGGCCCCTACGAGCAGTACTTC. It encodes CASTGGPYEQYF.